This T cell receptor (beta chain) was recorded in a study of CD8+ T cells in alopecia areata. About this clone itself: What it binds is unknown.

In germline, CDR1 is MDHEN, CDR2 SYDVKM. V lost 8 bases to trimming and J lost 6 bases, with 14 bases between them. CDR3 length equals 13 residues. This sample's treatment: oral pan-JAK inhibitor, 5-10 mg twice daily. General study points: In scalp samples, resident alphabeta T cells of normal skin are also sequenced.

Following extraction, RNA underwent reverse transcription to cDNA, which served as the sequencing template. Generated by immunoSEQ multiplex PCR, the TCRdb table keeps only in-frame clones and is missing some. Among just under 65,000 clones, roughly 46% were seen once, and the ten largest hold roughly 22%. The sample here was CD8+ T cells sorted from blood, taken at approximately week 36, from a patient treated with tofacitinib. The TCR comes from a human donor with alopecia areata. The J gene is TRBJ2-1, the V gene TRBV28; D uncertain. The CDR3 sequence: CASAVPSLNEQFF. The CDR3 region has the DNA TGTGCCAGCGCTGTCCCAAGTCTCAATGAGCAGTTCTTC. The full variable domain, rest sourced from reference TRBV28 and TRBJ2-1, is DVKVTQSSRYLVKRTGEKVFLECVQDMDHENMFWYRQDPGLGLRLIYFSYDVKMKEKGDIPEGYSVSREKKERFSLILESASTNQTSMYLCASAVPSLNEQFFGPGTRLTVL.